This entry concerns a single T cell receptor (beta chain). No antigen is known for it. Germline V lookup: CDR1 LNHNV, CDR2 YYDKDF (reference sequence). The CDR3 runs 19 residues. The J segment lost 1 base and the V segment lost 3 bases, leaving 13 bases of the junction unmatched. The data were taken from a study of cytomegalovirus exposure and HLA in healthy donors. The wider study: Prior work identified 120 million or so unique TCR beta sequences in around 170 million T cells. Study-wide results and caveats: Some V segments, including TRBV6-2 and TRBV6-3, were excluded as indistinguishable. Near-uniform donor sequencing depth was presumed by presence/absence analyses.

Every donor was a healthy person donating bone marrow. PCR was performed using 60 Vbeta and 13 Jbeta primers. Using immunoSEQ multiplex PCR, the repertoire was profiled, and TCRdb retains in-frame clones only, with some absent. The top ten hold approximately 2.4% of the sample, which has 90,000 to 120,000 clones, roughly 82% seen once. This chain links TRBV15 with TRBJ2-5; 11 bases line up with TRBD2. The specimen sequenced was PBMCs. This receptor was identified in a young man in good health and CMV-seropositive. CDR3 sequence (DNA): TGTGCCACCAGCAGTAGCGGGGGGGCTTTTGCGGGCCCCCAAGAGACCCAGTACTTC. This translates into CATSSSGGAFAGPQETQYF. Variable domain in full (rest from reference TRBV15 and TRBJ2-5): DAMVIQNPRYQVTQFGKPVTLSCSQTLNHNVMYWYQQKSSQAPKLLFHYYDKDFNNEADTPDNFQSRRPNTSFCFLDIRSPGLGDTAMYLCATSSSGGAFAGPQETQYFGPGTRLLVL.